Reported below is one T cell receptor (beta chain). These data belong to a study of control samples from healthy donors and cancer patients. Clones were read by immunoSEQ multiplex PCR, and TCRdb kept only the in-frame ones, dropping some. The table records tens of thousands of clones, under 95% of them present only once. The specimen was PBMCs. This clonotype was sampled from a woman in her 40s with lung cancer.

CDR3 residues: CASSYSSGGLETQYF. CDR3 nucleotide sequence: TGTGCCAGCAGTTACTCGAGTGGGGGACTTGAGACCCAGTACTTC. This rearrangement joins TRBV6-5 to TRBJ2-5; possibly TRBD2 for D (6 bases). The CDR3 contains 15 residues. CDR1 is MNHEY and CDR2 is SVGAGI in the germline V gene. Trimming removed 0 bases from V and 5 bases from J, with 13 bases in between.